This T cell receptor (beta chain) was profiled in a study of T cells in Graves' hyperthyroidism and ophthalmopathy (dated by TCRdb to the late 2010s). For context, the study as a whole: Peripheral blood was collected at initial diagnosis, before any treatment. Whether ophthalmopathy could be predicted prospectively was tested in an independent validation cohort made up of some 20 hyperthyroidism patients plus 17 patients who later progressed to ophthalmopathy. The study also compared thyroid tissue and blood T-cell repertoires from roughly 6 Graves' hyperthyroidism patients. After blood sampling, hyperthyroidism patients were treated with methimazole at a starting dose of 30 mg daily, and ophthalmopathy patients were treated with high-dose intravenous methylprednisolone. The paper reports TCR Vbeta CDR3 sequencing of some 140 peripheral blood samples: approximately 41 ophthalmopathy, approximately 74 hyperthyroidism and around 17 progressor patients. For training and testing, the 95 to 100 patients in the discovery cohort were randomly divided in a 7:3 ratio. A discovery cohort of about a hundred patients, 43 with Graves' ophthalmopathy and about 58 with stable Graves' hyperthyroidism, was used to find distinguishing TCR V-J signatures.

V is pared back by 4 bases and J by 5 bases, with 16 bases lying between the germline termini. CDR3 length: 15 amino acids, cysteine to phenylalanine. Only the CDR3 DNA is retained, 45 bases long and in frame from the first base. CDR1 SGHAT and CDR2 FQNNGV are derived from the germline V gene. In the ophthalmopathy patients, disease was moderately to severely active, with a Clinical Activity Score of 3 or more, a NOSPECS grade of 4 or more, and a duration of less than 3 months. Patients with uncontrolled infections, other autoimmune diseases, pregnancy or lactation were excluded. Diagnoses were based on clinical symptoms, serum thyroxine and TRAb, thyroid ultrasound and orbital computed tomography. Ficoll-Paque density gradient centrifugation was used to isolate PBMCs from 10 ml of fresh peripheral blood. Trizol reagent was used to extract total RNA, and RNA quality was then checked on an Agilent 2100 Bioanalyzer.

The TCR beta CDR3 regions were amplified from the RNA transcripts. The first round of RT-PCR for the TCR CDR3 was performed with the HTBI primer set and the Qiagen OneStep RT-PCR kit. A second multiplex PCR round built the libraries, followed by size selection and purification. Libraries were sequenced paired-end with 100 bp reads on an Illumina HiSeq2000. Concerning the study's data processing: SOAPnuke was used to process the raw data, with reads discarded if the reads contained adapters or uncalled bases, had a mean Phred below 15, or lacked an exact constant-primer or identifier match. High-quality paired reads were merged using COPE v1.2.5, and each unique nucleotide sequence was defined as a clonotype. Clonotypes were aligned to IMGT TRBV, TRBD and TRBJ reference segments using MiTCR v1.1. The analysis included only V-J combinations with a frequency above 0.0001, which together covered more than 99% of the repertoires. The TCS score was defined as F50 (clonal expansion) divided by E x V (chaos), with BLOSUM62-based TCRdist calculated between CDR3 peptides within each V-J. Welch's t-statistics and random forest reduced 500 to 550 V-J features to fewer than 15, which were used in a naive Bayes classifier (R e1071). TCRdb trimmed public reads at Q25 via fastp, called clones via MiXCR and kept in-frame beta chains. Every distinct CDR3 protein forms one entry, paired with its most common genes and DNA. V and J calls and clone size were set by TCRdb, not the authors. This sample is represented by fewer than 500,000 distinct CDR3 sequences; about 14% of them were singletons. The top ten hold less than 20% of the sample.

This clonotype has at least ten counts. Its cognate antigen has yet to be identified. No clone much larger than this one lies a single base away; base qualities are absent. Study-level results and caveats: Most expanded thyroid clonotypes (frequency above 0.001) were also detected in blood, suggesting blood repertoires may reflect thyroid immune responses. A 13 V-J signature model separated ophthalmopathy from stable hyperthyroidism, with roughly 88% sensitivity and roughly 82% specificity in cross-validation and 80%/75% in testing. In validation, the model predicted progression to ophthalmopathy with 60% to 71% sensitivity and approximately 74% specificity, a median of 6.5 months before onset. Sample size was not statistically predetermined, and blinding of investigators to group allocation was not performed.

The sequence joins TRBV11-2 to TRBJ2-3; the D region possibly corresponds to TRBD2 (5 bases align). This clonotype was sampled from a woman aged 25 to 39 with Graves' ophthalmopathy. The sequenced sample was blood. CDR3 loop: CASSYGPARGDTQYF. The sequenced DNA is TGTGCCAGCAGCTATGGCCCCGCTCGGGGAGATACGCAGTATTTT.